Each of the 10 T cell receptor beta chains below was sequenced from the same sample in a study of T cell repertoires in cytomegalovirus infection. One entry per CDR3 protein results from TCRdb running MiXCR on the reads. Of fewer than 1,000,000 distinct CDR3 sequences in the sample, roughly 30% were seen once. Their cognate antigens are unknown. This specimen consisted of cultured CD8+ T cells from PBMCs, obtained from culture after CMV antigen stimulation. These receptors originate from a human donor in good health (CMV status not recorded). Some clones in this sample may be carry-over from other donors' samples.

The rearrangement links TRBV15 to TRBJ1-6; D gene uncertain. V was pared by 3 bases and J by 9 bases, with 6 bases between. The V gene's germline CDR1 is LNHNV and CDR2 YYDKDF (reference sequence). The CDR3 length is 12 residues. Here the CDR3 DNA reads TGTGCCACCAGCAGCCTTGGTTCACCCCTCCACTTT. Its translation is CATSSLGSPLHF. Full variable domain (outside the CDR3, taken from reference TRBV15 and TRBJ1-6): DAMVIQNPRYQVTQFGKPVTLSCSQTLNHNVMYWYQQKSSQAPKLLFHYYDKDFNNEADTPDNFQSRRPNTSFCFLDIRSPGLGDTAMYLCATSSLGSPLHFGNGTRLTVT.

V gene TRBV24-1 combines with J gene TRBJ2-3, with 8 nucleotides matching TRBD2. This CDR3 has 14 amino acids. CDR1 is KGHDR, CDR2 SFDVKD, per germline. The trim removed 2 bases at V and 4 bases at J, leaving 1 base unmatched. This CDR3 reads CATSDSGLADTQYF. For the CDR3, the DNA is TGTGCCACCAGTGATTCGGGACTAGCAGATACGCAGTATTTT.

This clonotype was detected ten times or more. The chain is built from TRBV7-8 and TRBJ2-7; D may be TRBD1 (6 bases). This CDR3 has 14 residues. Trimming took 4 bases from V and 5 from J, leaving 15 bases between them. CDR1 SGHVS and CDR2 FQNEAQ come from the germline V gene. CDR3 amino acids: CASSSEVGGNEQYV. The CDR3 DNA reads TGTGCCAGCAGCTCCGAGGTAGGGGGAAACGAGCAGTACGTC.

J is TRBJ1-1 and V is TRBV19; D gene uncertain. Germline V CDR1 and CDR2: LNHDA, SQIVND (reference sequence). The CDR3 contains 10 residues. Trimming shortened V by 7 bases and J by 3 bases, and 3 bases separated the two germline ends. CDR3 in amino acids: CASIDTEAFF. In DNA, the CDR3 is TGTGCCAGTATTGACACTGAAGCTTTCTTT. The whole variable domain, filled in from reference TRBV19 and TRBJ1-1, reads DGGITQSPKYLFRKEGQNVTLSCEQNLNHDAMYWYRQDPGQGLRLIYYSQIVNDFQKGDIAEGYSVSREKKESFPLTVTSAQKNPTAFYLCASIDTEAFFGQGTRLTVV.

The J gene is TRBJ1-1, the V gene TRBV20-1; no reliable D call. The CDR3 is 10 residues long. Trimming stripped 6 bases from V and 6 bases from J, with 8 bases between. Germline CDR1 reads DFQATT; CDR2 reads SNEGSKA (reference sequence). The CDR3 region is CSANLAEAFF. The CDR3 DNA reads TGCAGTGCAAACCTGGCTGAAGCTTTCTTT.

This clonotype came up many times. The chain is built from TRBV7-8 and TRBJ2-7, with a tentative D call TRBD2 (6 bases). Per germline, CDR1 SGHVS and CDR2 FQNEAQ. The CDR3 has 15 amino acids. Trimming took 1 base from V and 6 from J, leaving 16 bases between them. This chain's CDR3 is CASSLGSGGTLEQYV. CDR3 nucleotide sequence: TGTGCCAGCAGCTTAGGTAGCGGCGGGACCCTCGAGCAGTACGTC.

J is TRBJ2-2 and V is TRBV2, with D possibly TRBD1 on 6 matching bases. This CDR3 is built from 15 residues. Germline assignment: CDR1 SNHLY and CDR2 FYNNEI. V gave up 7 bases and J gave up 0 bases, with 12 bases separating them. The CDR3 loop is CASNPGHPNTGELFF. The CDR3 DNA is TGTGCCAGCAATCCGGGACATCCGAACACCGGGGAGCTGTTTTTT.

V and J are TRBV6-6 and TRBJ1-5; D is uncertain. The CDR3 spans 12 residues. Germline CDR1 and CDR2: MNHNY and SVGAGI (reference sequence). Trimming removed 10 bases from V and 6 bases from J, with 13 bases in between. The CDR3 DNA reads as TGTGCCACCTGGGATTCTGGTCAGCCCCAGCATTTT. It translates to CATWDSGQPQHF.

This clonotype was seen a few times. J is TRBJ2-7 and V is TRBV7-8; D gene ambiguous. The germline CDR1 and CDR2 sequences are SGHVS and FQNEAQ. Trimming cost V 0 bases and J 3 bases, with 9 bases left between them. CDR3 length: 14 amino acids. For the CDR3, the DNA is TGTGCCAGCAGCTTAGCGGTGGAAGTCTACGAGCAGTACGTC. The encoded protein is CASSLAVEVYEQYV.

There are many counts of this clonotype. The chain combines TRBV27 with TRBJ1-2, with a weak D call TRBD1 (6 bases). Germline CDR1 MNHEY, CDR2 SMNVEV (reference sequence). The CDR3 has 14 amino acids. V was clipped by 3 bases and J by 2 bases, with 10 bases between them. This CDR3 is CASSFLQGNYGYTF. The DNA of the CDR3 is TGTGCCAGCAGTTTCTTACAGGGAAACTATGGCTACACCTTC.